This T cell receptor beta chain was observed in a study of breast tumors, draining lymph nodes, adjacent tissues. General study results and limits: Compared with lymph nodes, tumors were less diverse; compared with nontumor tissue, more. That most tumor T cells come from lymph nodes remained unproven.

CDR1 and CDR2 (germline): SEHNR, FQNEAQ (reference sequence). Trimming took 1 base from V and 8 from J, leaving 6 bases between them. The CDR3 spans 12 residues. Breast cancer patients provided tissue from their axillary draining lymph nodes. This clonotype was counted ten times or more. Its antigen is currently unknown. TCRdb fed the multiplex PCR reads into MiXCR, producing one record per CDR3 protein. Here the sample spans around 190,000 distinct CDR3 sequences, approximately 33% being singletons. The rearrangement uses TRBV7-9 and TRBJ2-1; D not certain. Sequenced material: axillary lymph node tissue. The sequence was obtained from a female donor with breast cancer. Some clones in this sample may be carry-over from other donors' samples. The CDR3 sequence is CASSLDGYEQFF. CDR3 DNA: TGTGCCAGCAGCTTAGACGGATATGAGCAGTTCTTC.